The 4 T cell receptor beta chains given below trace back to one sample, sequenced in a study of blood T cell repertoires in COVID-19. Here immunoSEQ multiplex PCR was the method, and the copy in TCRdb shows in-frame clones only, minus some. The table has fewer than 450,000 clones, under 95% seen once. The sample was peripheral blood. These receptors were obtained from a woman under 30 who had recovered from COVID-19.

The chain has TRBV7-8 and TRBJ1-1; D remains ambiguous. This CDR3 has 15 residues. The germline gives CDR1 SGHVS, CDR2 FQNEAQ. V lost 0 bases and J 0 bases, leaving 8 bases between the germline ends. This CDR3 is CASSLAGVVNTEAFF. The DNA of the CDR3 is TGTGCCAGCAGCTTAGCCGGGGTCGTGAACACTGAAGCTTTCTTT.

This chain links TRBV5-1 with TRBJ1-3; maybe TRBD1 (6 bases). Trimming shortened V by 1 base and J by 1 base, and 9 bases separated the two germline ends. The CDR3 covers 15 residues. CDR1 SGHRS and CDR2 YFSETQ come from the germline V gene. The CDR3, as DNA: TGCGCCAGCAGCTTGCAGGGGAATTCTGGAAACACCATATATTTT. Amino acids: CASSLQGNSGNTIYF.

This chain joins TRBV18 and TRBJ2-1, with 11 nucleotides matching TRBD2. V lost 2 bases to trimming and J lost 9 bases; unmatched junction nucleotides: 12. The CDR3 has 17 amino acids. The germline CDR1 and CDR2 sequences are KGHSH and LQKENI. CDR3: CASSPSTSGTGRGEQFF. DNA of the CDR3: TGTGCCAGCTCACCATCGACTAGCGGGACGGGTAGAGGTGAGCAGTTCTTC.

The J gene is TRBJ2-2, the V gene TRBV12-5; tentative D call: TRBD1 (8 bases). Germline CDR1 and CDR2: LGHNT and FRNRAP. There are 16 residues in the CDR3. Trimming removed 5 bases at V and 3 bases at J, with 16 bases between. The CDR3 bases are TGTGCTAGTGGTGCCACAACAGGGGGGGACACCGGGGAGCTGTTTTTT. It yields the protein CASGATTGGDTGELFF. The complete variable domain, with remaining parts taken from reference TRBV12-5 and TRBJ2-2, reads DARVTQTPRHKVTEMGQEVTMRCQPILGHNTVFWYRQTMMQGLELLAYFRNRAPLDDSGMPKDRFSAEMPDATLATLKIQPSEPRDSAVYFCASGATTGGDTGELFFGEGSRLTVL.